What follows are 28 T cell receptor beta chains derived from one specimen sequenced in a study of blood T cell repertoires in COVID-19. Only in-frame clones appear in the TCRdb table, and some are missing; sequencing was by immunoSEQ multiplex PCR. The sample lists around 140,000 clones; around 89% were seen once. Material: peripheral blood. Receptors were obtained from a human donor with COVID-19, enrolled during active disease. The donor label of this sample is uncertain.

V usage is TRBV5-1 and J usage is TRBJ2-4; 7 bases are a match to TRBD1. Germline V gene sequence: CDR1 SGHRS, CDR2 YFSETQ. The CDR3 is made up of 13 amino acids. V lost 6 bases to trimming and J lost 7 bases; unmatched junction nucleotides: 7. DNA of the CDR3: TGCGCCAGCACCGATTTACAGGGGAACATTCAGTACTTC. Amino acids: CASTDLQGNIQYF. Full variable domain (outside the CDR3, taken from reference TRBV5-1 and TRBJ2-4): KAGVTQTPRYLIKTRGQQVTLSCSPISGHRSVSWYQQTPGQGLQFLFEYFSETQRNKGNFPGRFSGRQFSNSRSEMNVSTLELGDSALYLCASTDLQGNIQYFGAGTRLSVL.

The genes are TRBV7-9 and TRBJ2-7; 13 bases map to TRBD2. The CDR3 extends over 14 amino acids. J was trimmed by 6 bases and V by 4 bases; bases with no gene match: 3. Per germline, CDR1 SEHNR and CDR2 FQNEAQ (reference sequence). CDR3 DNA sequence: TGTGCCAGCAGCTACGGACTAGCGGGAGTCGAGCAGTACTTC. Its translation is CASSYGLAGVEQYF.

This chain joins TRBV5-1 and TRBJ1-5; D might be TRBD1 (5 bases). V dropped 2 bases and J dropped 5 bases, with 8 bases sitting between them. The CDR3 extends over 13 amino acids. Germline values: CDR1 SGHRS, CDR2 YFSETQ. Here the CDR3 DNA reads TGCGCCAGCAGCTTAGGGGTCGATCAGCCCCAGCATTTT. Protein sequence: CASSLGVDQPQHF.

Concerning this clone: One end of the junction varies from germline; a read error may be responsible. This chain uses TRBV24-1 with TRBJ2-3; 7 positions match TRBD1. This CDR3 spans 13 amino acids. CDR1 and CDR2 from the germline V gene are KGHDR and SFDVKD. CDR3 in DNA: TGTGCCACCGGTGACAGGGTTGCAGATACGCAGTATTTT. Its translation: CATGDRVADTQYF.

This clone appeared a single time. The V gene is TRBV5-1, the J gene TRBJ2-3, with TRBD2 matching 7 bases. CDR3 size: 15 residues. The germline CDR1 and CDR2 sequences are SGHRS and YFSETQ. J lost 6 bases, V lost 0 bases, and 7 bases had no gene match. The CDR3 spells CASSLGTWEGDTQYF. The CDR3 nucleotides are TGCGCCAGCAGCTTGGGGACATGGGAGGGGGATACGCAGTATTTT. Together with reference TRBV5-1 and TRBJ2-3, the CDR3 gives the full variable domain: KAGVTQTPRYLIKTRGQQVTLSCSPISGHRSVSWYQQTPGQGLQFLFEYFSETQRNKGNFPGRFSGRQFSNSRSEMNVSTLELGDSALYLCASSLGTWEGDTQYFGPGTRLTVL.

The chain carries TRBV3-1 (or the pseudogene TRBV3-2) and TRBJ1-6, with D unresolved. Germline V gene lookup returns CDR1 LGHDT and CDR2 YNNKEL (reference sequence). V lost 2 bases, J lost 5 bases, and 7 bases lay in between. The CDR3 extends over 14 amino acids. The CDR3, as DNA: TGTGCCAGCAGCCAACAGGCGAATAATTCACCCCTCCACTTT. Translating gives CASSQQANNSPLHF.

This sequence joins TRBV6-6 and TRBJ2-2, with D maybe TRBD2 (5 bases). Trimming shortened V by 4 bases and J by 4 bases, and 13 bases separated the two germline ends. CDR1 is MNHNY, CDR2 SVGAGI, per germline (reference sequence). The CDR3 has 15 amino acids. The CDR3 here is CASSSPRDFTGELFF. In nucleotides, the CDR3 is TGTGCCAGCAGTTCCCCCCGGGATTTCACCGGGGAGCTGTTTTTT.

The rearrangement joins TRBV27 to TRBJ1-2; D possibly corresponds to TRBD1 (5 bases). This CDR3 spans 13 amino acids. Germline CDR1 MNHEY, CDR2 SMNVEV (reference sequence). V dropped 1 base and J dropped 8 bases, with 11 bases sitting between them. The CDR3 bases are TGTGCCAGCAGTTTATTAGGGGTAGAGGGCTACACCTTC. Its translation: CASSLLGVEGYTF.

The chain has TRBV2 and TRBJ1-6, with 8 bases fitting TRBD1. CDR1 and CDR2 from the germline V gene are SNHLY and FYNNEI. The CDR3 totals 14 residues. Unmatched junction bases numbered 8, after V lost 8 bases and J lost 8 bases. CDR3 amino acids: CASQDRVADSPLHF. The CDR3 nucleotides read TGTGCCAGCCAGGACAGGGTCGCGGATTCACCCCTCCACTTT.

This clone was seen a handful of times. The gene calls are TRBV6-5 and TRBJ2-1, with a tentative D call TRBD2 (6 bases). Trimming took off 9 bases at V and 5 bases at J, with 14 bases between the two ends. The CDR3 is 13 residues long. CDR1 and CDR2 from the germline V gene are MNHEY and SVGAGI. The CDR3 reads CASRPGLNNEQFF. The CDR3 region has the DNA TGTGCCAGTAGACCGGGACTTAACAATGAGCAGTTCTTC.

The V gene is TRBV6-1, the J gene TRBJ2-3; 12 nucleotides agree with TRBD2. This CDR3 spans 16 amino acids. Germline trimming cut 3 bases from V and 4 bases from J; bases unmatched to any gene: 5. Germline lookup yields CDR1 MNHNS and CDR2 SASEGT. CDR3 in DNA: TGTGCCAGCAGTGACCTAGCGGGGGGGCGGGCAGATACGCAGTATTTT. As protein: CASSDLAGGRADTQYF.

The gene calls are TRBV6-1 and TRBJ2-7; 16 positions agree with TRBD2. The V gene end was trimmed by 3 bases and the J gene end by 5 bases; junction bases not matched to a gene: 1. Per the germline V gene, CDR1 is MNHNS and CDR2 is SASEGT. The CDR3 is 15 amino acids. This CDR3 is CASSEGLAGGDEQYF. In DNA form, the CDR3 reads TGTGCCAGCAGTGAGGGACTAGCGGGAGGGGACGAGCAGTACTTC.

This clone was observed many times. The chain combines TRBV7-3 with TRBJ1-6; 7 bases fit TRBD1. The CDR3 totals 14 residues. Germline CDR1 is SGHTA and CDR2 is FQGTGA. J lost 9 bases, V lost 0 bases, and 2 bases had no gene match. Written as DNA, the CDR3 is TGTGCCAGCAGCTTAACGGGACAGCTTTCACCCCTCCACTTT. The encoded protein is CASSLTGQLSPLHF.

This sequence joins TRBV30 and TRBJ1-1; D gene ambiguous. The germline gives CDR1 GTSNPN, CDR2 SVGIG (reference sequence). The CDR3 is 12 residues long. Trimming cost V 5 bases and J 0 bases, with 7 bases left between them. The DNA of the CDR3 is TGTGCCTGGGGGCAGATGAACACTGAAGCTTTCTTT. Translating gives CAWGQMNTEAFF.

The CDR3 sequence is CASSGQGAREQYF. The CDR3 DNA reads TGCGCCAGCAGTGGTCAGGGGGCGAGGGAGCAGTACTTC. V gene TRBV10-1 combines with J gene TRBJ2-7; TRBD1 matches 8 bases. CDR3 length: 13 residues. Germline V gene data show CDR1 as WNHNN and CDR2 as SYGVQD (reference sequence). V lost 4 bases, J lost 7 bases, and 6 bases stayed unmatched.

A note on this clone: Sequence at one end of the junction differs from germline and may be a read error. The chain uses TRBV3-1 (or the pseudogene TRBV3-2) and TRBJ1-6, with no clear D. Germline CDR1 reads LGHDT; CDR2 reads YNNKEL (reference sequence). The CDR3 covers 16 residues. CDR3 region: CASSQGLLEVSSPLHF. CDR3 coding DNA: TGTGCCAGCAGTCAAGGACTCCTGGAGGTGAGTTCACCCCTCCACTTT.

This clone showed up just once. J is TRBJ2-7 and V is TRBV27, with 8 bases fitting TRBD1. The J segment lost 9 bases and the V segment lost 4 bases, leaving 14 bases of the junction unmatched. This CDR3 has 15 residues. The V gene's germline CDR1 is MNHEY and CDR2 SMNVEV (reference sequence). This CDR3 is CASSSGQGGTFGQYF. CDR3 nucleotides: TGTGCCAGCAGTTCCGGACAGGGAGGAACATTTGGGCAGTACTTC.

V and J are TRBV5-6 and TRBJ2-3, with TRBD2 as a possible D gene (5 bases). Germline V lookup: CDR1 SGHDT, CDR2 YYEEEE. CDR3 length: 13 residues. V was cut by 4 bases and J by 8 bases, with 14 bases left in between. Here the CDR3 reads CASSPARRSTQYF. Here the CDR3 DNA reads TGTGCCAGCAGCCCGGCCCGGAGGAGTACGCAGTATTTT.

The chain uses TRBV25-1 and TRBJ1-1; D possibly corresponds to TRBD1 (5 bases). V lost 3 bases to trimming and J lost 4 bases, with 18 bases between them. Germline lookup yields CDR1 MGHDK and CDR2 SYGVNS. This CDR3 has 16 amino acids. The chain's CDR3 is CASSDILPGVVTEAFF. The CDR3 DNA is TGTGCCAGCAGTGATATCTTGCCGGGGGTAGTCACTGAAGCTTTCTTT.

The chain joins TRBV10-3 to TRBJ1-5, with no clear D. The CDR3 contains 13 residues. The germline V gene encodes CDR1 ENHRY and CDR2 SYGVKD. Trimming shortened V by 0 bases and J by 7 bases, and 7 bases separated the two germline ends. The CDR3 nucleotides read TGTGCCATCAGTGAGTCGCGGAACCAGCCCCAGCATTTT. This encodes CAISESRNQPQHF.

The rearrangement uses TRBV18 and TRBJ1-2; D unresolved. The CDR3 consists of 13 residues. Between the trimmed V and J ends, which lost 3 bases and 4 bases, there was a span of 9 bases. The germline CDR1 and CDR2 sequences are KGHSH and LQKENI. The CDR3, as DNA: TGTGCCAGCTCACCTCCGGGTACCTATGGCTACACCTTC. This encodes CASSPPGTYGYTF.

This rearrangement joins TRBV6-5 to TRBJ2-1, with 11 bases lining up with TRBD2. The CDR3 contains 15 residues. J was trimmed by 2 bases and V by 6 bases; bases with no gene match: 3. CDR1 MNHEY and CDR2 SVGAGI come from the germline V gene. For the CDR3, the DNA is TGTGCCAGCAGGACTAGCGGGGAGCCCTACAATGAGCAGTTCTTC. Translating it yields CASRTSGEPYNEQFF.

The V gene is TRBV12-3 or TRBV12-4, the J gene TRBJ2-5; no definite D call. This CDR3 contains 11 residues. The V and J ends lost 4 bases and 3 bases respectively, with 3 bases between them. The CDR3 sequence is CASSSEETQYF. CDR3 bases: TGTGCCAGCAGTTCGGAAGAGACCCAGTACTTC.

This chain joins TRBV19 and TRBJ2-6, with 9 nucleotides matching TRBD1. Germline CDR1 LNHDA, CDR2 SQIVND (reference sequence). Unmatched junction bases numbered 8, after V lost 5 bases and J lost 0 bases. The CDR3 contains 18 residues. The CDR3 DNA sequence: TGTGCCAGTAGTTCCTCCGGGACAGGGTTCTCTGGGGCCAACGTCCTGACTTTC. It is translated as CASSSSGTGFSGANVLTF.

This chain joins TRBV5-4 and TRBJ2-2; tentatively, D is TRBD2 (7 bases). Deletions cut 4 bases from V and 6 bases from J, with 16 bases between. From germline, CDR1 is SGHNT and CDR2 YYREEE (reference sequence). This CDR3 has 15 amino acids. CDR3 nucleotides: TGTGCCAGCAGCCCCGAAGGGGGGGCGTCCGGGGAGCTGTTTTTT. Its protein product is CASSPEGGASGELFF.

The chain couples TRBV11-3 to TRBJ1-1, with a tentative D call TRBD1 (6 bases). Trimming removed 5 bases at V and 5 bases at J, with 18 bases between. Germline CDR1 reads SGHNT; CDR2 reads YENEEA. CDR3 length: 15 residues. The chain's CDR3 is CASSDPGRGRTEAFF. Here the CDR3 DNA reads TGTGCCAGCAGCGACCCCGGGAGGGGGAGAACTGAAGCTTTCTTT. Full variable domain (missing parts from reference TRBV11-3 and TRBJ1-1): EAGVVQSPRYKIIEKKQPVAFWCNPISGHNTLYWYLQNLGQGPELLIRYENEEAVDDSQLPKDRFSAERLKGVDSTLKIQPAELGDSAVYLCASSDPGRGRTEAFFGQGTRLTVV.

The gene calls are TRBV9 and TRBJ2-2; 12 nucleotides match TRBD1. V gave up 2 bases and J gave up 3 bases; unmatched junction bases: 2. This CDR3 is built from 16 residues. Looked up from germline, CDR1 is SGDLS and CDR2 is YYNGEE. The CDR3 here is CASSVGQGAYTGELFF. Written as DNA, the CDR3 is TGTGCCAGCAGCGTGGGACAGGGGGCTTACACCGGGGAGCTGTTTTTT.

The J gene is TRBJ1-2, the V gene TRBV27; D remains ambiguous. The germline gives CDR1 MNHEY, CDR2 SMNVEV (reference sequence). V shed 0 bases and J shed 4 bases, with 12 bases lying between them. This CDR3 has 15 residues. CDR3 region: CASSLSPVDIYGYTF. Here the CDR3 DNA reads TGTGCCAGCAGTTTATCCCCTGTTGACATCTATGGCTACACCTTC.